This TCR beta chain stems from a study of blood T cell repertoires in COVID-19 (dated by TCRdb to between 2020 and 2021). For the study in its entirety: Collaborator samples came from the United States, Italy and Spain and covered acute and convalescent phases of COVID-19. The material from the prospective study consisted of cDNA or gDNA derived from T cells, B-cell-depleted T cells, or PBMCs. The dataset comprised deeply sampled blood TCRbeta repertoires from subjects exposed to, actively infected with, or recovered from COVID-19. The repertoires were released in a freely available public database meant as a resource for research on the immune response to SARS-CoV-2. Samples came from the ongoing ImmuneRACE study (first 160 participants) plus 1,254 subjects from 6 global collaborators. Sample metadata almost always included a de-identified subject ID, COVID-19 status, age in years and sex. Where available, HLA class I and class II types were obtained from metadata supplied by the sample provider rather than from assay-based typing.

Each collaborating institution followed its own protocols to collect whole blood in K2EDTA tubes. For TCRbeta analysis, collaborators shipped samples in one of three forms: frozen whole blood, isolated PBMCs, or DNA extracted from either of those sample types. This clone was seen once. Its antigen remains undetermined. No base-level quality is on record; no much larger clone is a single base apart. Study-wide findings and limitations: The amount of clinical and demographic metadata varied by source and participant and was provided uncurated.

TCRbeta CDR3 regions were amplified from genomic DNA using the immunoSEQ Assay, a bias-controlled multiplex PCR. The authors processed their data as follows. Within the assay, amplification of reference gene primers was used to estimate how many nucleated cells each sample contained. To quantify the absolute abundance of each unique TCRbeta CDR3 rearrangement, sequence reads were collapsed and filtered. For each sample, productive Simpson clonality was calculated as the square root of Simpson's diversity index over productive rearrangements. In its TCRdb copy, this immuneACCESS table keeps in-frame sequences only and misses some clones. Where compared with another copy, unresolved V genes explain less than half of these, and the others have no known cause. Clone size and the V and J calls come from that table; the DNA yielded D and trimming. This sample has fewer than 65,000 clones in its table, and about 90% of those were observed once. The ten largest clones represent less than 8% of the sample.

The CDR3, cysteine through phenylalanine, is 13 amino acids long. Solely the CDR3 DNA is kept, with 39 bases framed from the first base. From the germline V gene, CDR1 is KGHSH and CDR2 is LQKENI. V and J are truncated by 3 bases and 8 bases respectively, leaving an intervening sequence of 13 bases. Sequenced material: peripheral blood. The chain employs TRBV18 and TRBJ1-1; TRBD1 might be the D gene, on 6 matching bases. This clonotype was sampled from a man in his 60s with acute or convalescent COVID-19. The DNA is TGTGCCAGCTCACCCCAGGGGAAAGGGGAAGCTTTCTTT. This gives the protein CASSPQGKGEAFF.